This T cell receptor (beta chain) is from a study of T cell repertoires in cytomegalovirus infection. Background on the study: Matching HLA type and CMV infection were both indicated by public TCR beta signatures. Study results and caveats: HLA-C-restricted CMV clonotypes gave the most frequent clonotype in two of eight donors. Frequencies of public TCR beta families were cumulated, and this identified carriers of CMV plus the relevant HLA.

The CDR3 has 18 amino acids. Per germline, CDR1 SGHDT and CDR2 YYEEEE. Germline trimming cut 3 bases from V and 1 base from J; bases unmatched to any gene: 13. TCRdb reprocessed the reads via MiXCR and lists one record per CDR3 protein. Of fewer than 400,000 distinct CDR3 sequences in the sample, 15% to 20% were seen once. Details on this clonotype: Its antigen is unknown.

The receptor was isolated from a human donor in good health (CMV status not recorded). Some clones in this sample may be carry-over from other donors' samples. What was sequenced was PBMCs. The chain combines TRBV5-6 with TRBJ1-5, with TRBD1 identical over 7 bases. The CDR3 spells CASSSSGTVALSNQPQHF. The DNA of the CDR3 is TGTGCCAGCAGCTCTTCCGGGACAGTAGCTTTAAGCAATCAGCCCCAGCATTTT.